A single sample gave rise to the 22 T cell receptor beta chains below, sequenced in a study of CD8 T cells in Susac syndrome. About 0.5 to 1 ug RNA was reverse transcribed with random hexamers. TCRdb reanalysed the immunoSEQ multiplex PCR reads using MiXCR and keeps one entry per CDR3 protein. The data contain around 300,000 distinct CDR3 sequences, around 90% of them singletons. The sequenced sample was CD4+ T cells from PBMCs. These receptors came from a human donor with multiple sclerosis.

The chain uses TRBV4-3 and TRBJ2-1; the D is unclear. CDR3 length equals 17 residues. The V gene lost 1 base and the J gene lost 4 bases, with 17 bases spanning the gap. Germline-derived CDR1 and CDR2 are LGHNA and YSLEER. The CDR3 reads CASSQAEQPAMYNEQFF. The CDR3 DNA reads as TGCGCCAGCAGCCAAGCCGAACAGCCCGCTATGTACAATGAGCAGTTCTTC.

CDR3 sequence reads: CASTSSGGSTDTQYF. Here the CDR3 DNA reads TGCGCCAGCACCTCTAGCGGGGGATCCACAGATACGCAGTATTTT. The chain links TRBV5-1 to TRBJ2-3, with TRBD2 matching over 10 bases. The CDR3 totals 15 residues. The V gene's germline CDR1 is SGHRS and CDR2 YFSETQ. J lost 2 bases, V lost 6 bases, and 6 bases had no gene match.

V usage is TRBV5-1 and J usage is TRBJ2-7; 7 bases line up with TRBD1. This CDR3 has 16 residues. V was pared by 3 bases and J by 0 bases, with 9 bases of the junction left unmatched. Germline CDR1 reads SGHRS; CDR2 reads YFSETQ. The CDR3 protein is CASSSKPGQSSYEQYF. The CDR3 DNA follows: TGCGCCAGCAGCTCTAAGCCGGGACAGAGCTCCTACGAGCAGTACTTC.

The rearrangement uses TRBV7-2 and TRBJ2-7, with 8 bases that match TRBD2. Germline CDR1 and CDR2: SGHTA and FQGNSA. V dropped 1 base and J dropped 4; count of bases not matched to a gene: 9. The CDR3 extends over 16 amino acids. CDR3 region: CASSLGAGGRRYEQYF. The CDR3, as DNA: TGTGCCAGCAGCTTAGGTGCGGGCGGGAGGCGTTACGAGCAGTACTTC.

The V gene is TRBV5-1, the J gene TRBJ2-7, with D tentatively TRBD1 or TRBD2 (5 bases each). The CDR3 loop spans 17 amino acids. V shed 4 bases and J shed 3 bases, with 23 bases lying between them. In germline, CDR1 is SGHRS, CDR2 YFSETQ. CDR3: CASSPGIGRGVYYEQYF. DNA for the CDR3: TGCGCCAGCAGCCCGGGGATAGGTAGGGGTGTGTACTACGAGCAGTACTTC.

The chain joins TRBV30 to TRBJ2-3, with TRBD1 as a possible D gene (5 bases). The germline V and J ends were trimmed by 8 bases and 4 bases, with 25 bases remaining between them. The germline V gene encodes CDR1 GTSNPN and CDR2 SVGIG (reference sequence). The CDR3 runs to 16 residues. The CDR3 sequence: CARTGSGAIKADTQYF. The DNA for the CDR3 is TGTGCCCGGACCGGGTCTGGGGCGATTAAGGCAGATACGCAGTATTTT.

V and J are TRBV7-2 and TRBJ2-1; D unclear. This CDR3 has 11 residues. The V end lost 1 base, the J end lost 9 bases, and 4 bases lay between the germline ends. Germline V gene data show CDR1 as SGHTA and CDR2 as FQGNSA. The CDR3 sequence is CASSLVVEQFF. Here the CDR3 DNA reads TGTGCCAGCAGCTTAGTAGTTGAGCAGTTCTTC. The complete variable domain, with remaining parts taken from reference TRBV7-2 and TRBJ2-1, reads GAGVSQSPSNKVTEKGKDVELRCDPISGHTALYWYRQSLGQGLEFLIYFQGNSAPDKSGLPSDRFSAERTGGSVSTLTIQRTQQEDSAVYLCASSLVVEQFFGPGTRLTVL.

Only a few counts were recorded for this clonotype. J is TRBJ1-1 and V is TRBV19; 7 bases are a match to TRBD1. The CDR3 totals 13 residues. J lost 0 bases, V lost 6 bases, and 1 base had no gene match. Germline loops: CDR1 LNHDA, CDR2 SQIVND (reference sequence). The CDR3 here is CASSGQVNTEAFF. The CDR3 DNA is TGTGCCAGTAGCGGACAGGTGAACACTGAAGCTTTCTTT.

This clonotype appeared once. The V call is TRBV29-1, the J call TRBJ1-1; D is perhaps TRBD1 (6 bases). V shed 6 bases and J shed 0 bases, with 17 bases lying between them. Germline CDR1 and CDR2: SQVTM and ANQGSEA. The CDR3 has 15 amino acids. CDR3 amino acids: CSVAHDSGVNTEAFF. CDR3 bases: TGCAGCGTCGCGCACGACTCAGGGGTGAACACTGAAGCTTTCTTT.

This chain connects TRBV12-3 or TRBV12-4 to TRBJ1-2; tentatively, D is TRBD1 (6 bases). The CDR3 is 13 amino acids. V lost 7 bases and J lost 7, with 16 bases in between. The chain's CDR3 is CASKITGWGGYTF. CDR3 nucleotides: TGTGCCAGCAAAATAACAGGGTGGGGTGGCTACACCTTC.

This rearrangement joins TRBV29-1 to TRBJ1-1, with 7 bases matching TRBD1. CDR1 and CDR2 from the germline V gene are SQVTM and ANQGSEA. The V segment lost 7 bases and the J segment 7 bases; nucleotides outside the gene matches: 12. The CDR3 contains 13 residues. CDR3 nucleotide sequence: TGCAGCGGATCCGAAGGGGGCGTGGGTGAAGCTTTCTTT. This codes for CSGSEGGVGEAFF.

CDR3 nucleotides: TGTGCCAGCAGCCAATTAGGTTTTCTCCAGGGAGTCGGGAATTCACCCCTCCACTTT. This encodes CASSQLGFLQGVGNSPLHF. V usage is TRBV14 and J usage is TRBJ1-6, with a weak D call TRBD1 (5 bases). The CDR3 sequence is 19 residues long. V shed 2 bases and J shed 7 bases, with 24 bases lying between them. Per the germline V gene, CDR1 is SGHDN and CDR2 is FVKESK.

The chain combines TRBV4-2 with TRBJ2-1, with 13 bases fitting TRBD2. Germline CDR1 reads LGHNA; CDR2 reads YNFKEQ. This CDR3 has 17 residues. Germline trimming cut 0 bases from V and 7 bases from J; bases unmatched to any gene: 6. The CDR3 spells CASSQEATSGGLNEQFF. The CDR3 bases are TGTGCCAGCAGCCAAGAAGCGACTAGCGGGGGGTTAAATGAGCAGTTCTTC.

The genes are TRBV7-9 and TRBJ2-7; TRBD2 agrees at 16 bases. The length of the CDR3 is 17 residues. With 5 bases clipped from V and 2 bases from J, the junction kept 6 bases outside the gene matches. Germline CDR1 and CDR2: SEHNR and FQNEAQ (reference sequence). CDR3 coding DNA: TGTGCCAGCAGCCCTGGGACTAGCGGGAGGGTTACCTACGAGCAGTACTTC. Its protein product is CASSPGTSGRVTYEQYF.

The rearrangement uses TRBV4-1 and TRBJ2-1, with D perhaps TRBD1 (5 bases). This CDR3 contains 15 residues. Germline CDR1 and CDR2: MGHRA and YSYEKL. With 3 bases removed from V and 4 bases from J, the gap between germline ends came to 13 bases. The chain's CDR3 is CASSHLGAVYNEQFF. CDR3 nucleotides: TGCGCCAGCAGCCACCTAGGGGCAGTGTACAATGAGCAGTTCTTC.

The chain links TRBV7-2 to TRBJ2-6, with TRBD2 matching over 7 bases. With 1 base clipped from V and 4 bases from J, the junction kept 7 bases outside the gene matches. The CDR3 has 17 amino acids. Germline V gene sequence: CDR1 SGHTA, CDR2 FQGNSA. Written as DNA, the CDR3 is TGTGCCAGCAGCTTAGTCCTAGCGGTTTTAGGGGCCAACGTCCTGACTTTC. Protein sequence: CASSLVLAVLGANVLTF.

This chain connects TRBV6-2 or TRBV6-3 to TRBJ1-4; D ambiguous. V was shortened by 6 bases and J by 5 bases, with 10 bases between the two germline ends. The CDR3 runs to 13 residues. Looked up from germline, CDR1 is MNHEY and CDR2 is SVGEGT. The DNA of the CDR3 is TGTGCCAGCAGATCCGGACGGAATGAAAAACTGTTTTTT. It yields the protein CASRSGRNEKLFF.

The chain carries TRBV5-1 and TRBJ2-3, with TRBD1 matching over 7 bases. Germline-derived CDR1 and CDR2 are SGHRS and YFSETQ. CDR3 size: 15 residues. The ends lost 0 bases at V and 8 bases at J; junction bases unmatched: 9. The CDR3 DNA follows: TGCGCCAGCAGCTTGGAGGGGGCGTCCGCGGGTACGCAGTATTTT. Translation: CASSLEGASAGTQYF.

The rearrangement uses TRBV5-1 and TRBJ2-3; 9 bases are a match to TRBD1. With 1 base clipped from V and 6 bases from J, the junction kept 12 bases outside the gene matches. CDR3 length: 17 amino acids. Per the germline V gene, CDR1 is SGHRS and CDR2 is YFSETQ. This CDR3 reads CASSLFQVGTGFDTQYF. CDR3 sequence (DNA): TGCGCCAGCAGCTTGTTCCAGGTTGGGACAGGGTTTGATACGCAGTATTTT.

The count of this clonotype is one. The J gene is TRBJ2-2, the V gene TRBV7-8; the D gene is possibly TRBD1 (6 bases). Trimming pared 5 bases from V and 9 bases from J, leaving 13 bases between. Germline CDR1 is SGHVS and CDR2 is FQNEAQ. CDR3 length equals 13 residues. In DNA form, the CDR3 reads TGTGCCAGCAGCACGTTACAGGGCCGGGAGCTGTTTTTT. This sequence encodes CASSTLQGRELFF.

In this sample, this clonotype turned up once. This chain uses TRBV20-1 with TRBJ2-2; no clear D. This CDR3 contains 13 residues. Trimming stripped 4 bases from V and 7 bases from J, with 13 bases between. Germline-derived CDR1 and CDR2 are DFQATT and SNEGSKA (reference sequence). CDR3 residues: CSATTASVGELFF. The CDR3 nucleotides are TGCAGTGCTACGACTGCCTCGGTCGGGGAGCTGTTTTTT.

The CDR3 nucleotides read TGCAGTGCCCTCGGGGGAGCGGACTATGGCTACACCTTC. Amino acids: CSALGGADYGYTF. The chain joins TRBV29-1 to TRBJ1-2; TRBD1 is a possible D gene (5 bases). CDR1 and CDR2 from the germline V gene are SQVTM and ANQGSEA. The CDR3 has 13 residues.